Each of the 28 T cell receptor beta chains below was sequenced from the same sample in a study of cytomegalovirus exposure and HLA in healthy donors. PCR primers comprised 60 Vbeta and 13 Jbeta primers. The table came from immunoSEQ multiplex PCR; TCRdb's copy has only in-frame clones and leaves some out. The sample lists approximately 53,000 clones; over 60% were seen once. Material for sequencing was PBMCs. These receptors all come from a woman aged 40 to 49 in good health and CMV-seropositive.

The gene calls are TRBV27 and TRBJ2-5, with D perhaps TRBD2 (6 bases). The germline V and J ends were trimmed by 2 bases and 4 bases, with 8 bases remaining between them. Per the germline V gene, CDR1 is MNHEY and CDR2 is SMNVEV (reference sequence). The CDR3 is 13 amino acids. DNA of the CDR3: TGTGCCAGCAGTTTAGGACTACTAGAGACCCAGTACTTC. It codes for CASSLGLLETQYF.

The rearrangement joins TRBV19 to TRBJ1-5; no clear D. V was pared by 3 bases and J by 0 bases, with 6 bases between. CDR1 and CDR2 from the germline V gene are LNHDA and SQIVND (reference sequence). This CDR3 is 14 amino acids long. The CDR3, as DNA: TGTGCCAGTAGTATCTTTTATAGCAATCAGCCCCAGCATTTT. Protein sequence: CASSIFYSNQPQHF.

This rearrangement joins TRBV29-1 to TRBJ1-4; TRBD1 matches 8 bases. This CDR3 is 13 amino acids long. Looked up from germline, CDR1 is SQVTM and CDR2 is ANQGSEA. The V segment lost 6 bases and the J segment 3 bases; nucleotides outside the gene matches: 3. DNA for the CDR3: TGCAGCGTCCTGGACAGGGCTAATGAAAAACTGTTTTTT. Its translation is CSVLDRANEKLFF.

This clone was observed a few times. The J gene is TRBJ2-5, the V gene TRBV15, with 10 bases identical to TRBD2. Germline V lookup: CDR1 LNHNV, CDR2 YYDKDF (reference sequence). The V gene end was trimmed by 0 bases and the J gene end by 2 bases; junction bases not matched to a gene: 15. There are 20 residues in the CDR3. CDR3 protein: CATSREVRGLLAGEQETQYF. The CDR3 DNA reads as TGTGCCACCAGCAGAGAGGTAAGGGGGCTCCTAGCGGGGGAACAAGAGACCCAGTACTTC.

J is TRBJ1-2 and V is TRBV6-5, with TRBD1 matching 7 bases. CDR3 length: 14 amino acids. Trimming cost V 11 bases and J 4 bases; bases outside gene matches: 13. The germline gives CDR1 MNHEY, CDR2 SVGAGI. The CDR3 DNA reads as TGTGCCTCGGGGGGGGGACAGTCTGCCTATGGCTACACCTTC. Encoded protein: CASGGGQSAYGYTF.

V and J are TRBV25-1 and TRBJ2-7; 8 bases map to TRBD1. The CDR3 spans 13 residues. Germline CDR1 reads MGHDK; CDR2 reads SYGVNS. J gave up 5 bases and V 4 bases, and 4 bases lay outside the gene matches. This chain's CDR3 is CASSGTGTHEQYF. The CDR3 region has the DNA TGTGCCAGCAGTGGGACAGGGACCCACGAGCAGTACTTC.

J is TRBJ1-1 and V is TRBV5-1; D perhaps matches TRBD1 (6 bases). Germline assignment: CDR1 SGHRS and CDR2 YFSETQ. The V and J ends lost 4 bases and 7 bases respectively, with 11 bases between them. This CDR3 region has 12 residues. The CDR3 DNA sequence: TGCGCCAGCAGCGAGGGGGTTGGTGAAGCTTTCTTT. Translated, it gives CASSEGVGEAFF.

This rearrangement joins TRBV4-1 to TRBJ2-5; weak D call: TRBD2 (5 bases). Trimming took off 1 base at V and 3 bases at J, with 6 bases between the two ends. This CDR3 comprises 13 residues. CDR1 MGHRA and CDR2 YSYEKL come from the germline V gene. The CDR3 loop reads CASSQVGEETQYF. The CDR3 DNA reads TGCGCCAGCAGCCAAGTCGGGGAAGAGACCCAGTACTTC.

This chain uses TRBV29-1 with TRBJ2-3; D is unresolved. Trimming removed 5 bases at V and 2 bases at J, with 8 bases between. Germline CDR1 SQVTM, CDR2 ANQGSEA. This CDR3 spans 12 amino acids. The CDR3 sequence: CSVNLYTDTQYF. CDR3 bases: TGCAGCGTTAATCTCTACACAGATACGCAGTATTTT.

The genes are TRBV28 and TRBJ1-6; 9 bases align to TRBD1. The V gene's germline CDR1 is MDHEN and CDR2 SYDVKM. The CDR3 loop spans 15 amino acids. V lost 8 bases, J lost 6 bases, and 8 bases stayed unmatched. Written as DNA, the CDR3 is TGTGCCAGCGGGGGAGGGACAGGGCTTAATTCACCCCTCCACTTT. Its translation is CASGGGTGLNSPLHF.

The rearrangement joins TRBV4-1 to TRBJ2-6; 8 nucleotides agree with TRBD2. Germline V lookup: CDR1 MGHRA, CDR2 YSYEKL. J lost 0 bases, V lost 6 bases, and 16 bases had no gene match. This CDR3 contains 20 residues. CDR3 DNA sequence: TGCGCCAGCAGTTCCGAACCGGGGGGGCCTATATCCTCTGGGGCCAACGTCCTGACTTTC. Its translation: CASSSEPGGPISSGANVLTF.

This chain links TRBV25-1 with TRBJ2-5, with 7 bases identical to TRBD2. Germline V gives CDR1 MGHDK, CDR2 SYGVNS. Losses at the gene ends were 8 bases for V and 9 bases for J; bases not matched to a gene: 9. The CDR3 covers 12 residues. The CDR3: CASASGAGAQYF. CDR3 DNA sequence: TGTGCCAGCGCTAGCGGCGCGGGGGCCCAGTACTTC.

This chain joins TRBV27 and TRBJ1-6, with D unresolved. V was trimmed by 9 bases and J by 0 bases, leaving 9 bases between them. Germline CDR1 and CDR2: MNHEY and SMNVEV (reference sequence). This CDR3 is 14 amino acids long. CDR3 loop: CASRESSYNSPLHF. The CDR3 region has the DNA TGTGCCAGTCGGGAGAGCTCCTATAATTCACCCCTCCACTTT.

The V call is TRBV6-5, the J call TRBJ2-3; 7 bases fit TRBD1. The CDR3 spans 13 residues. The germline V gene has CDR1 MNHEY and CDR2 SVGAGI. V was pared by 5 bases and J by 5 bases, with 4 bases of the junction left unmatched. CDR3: CASSRGGKDTQYF. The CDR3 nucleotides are TGTGCCAGCAGTCGAGGGGGCAAAGATACGCAGTATTTT.

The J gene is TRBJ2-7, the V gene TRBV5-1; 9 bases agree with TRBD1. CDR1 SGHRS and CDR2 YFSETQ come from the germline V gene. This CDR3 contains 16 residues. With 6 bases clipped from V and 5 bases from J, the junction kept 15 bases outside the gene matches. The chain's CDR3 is CASTRMTGTGSHEQYF. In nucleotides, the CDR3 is TGCGCCAGCACCAGAATGACCGGGACAGGGAGTCACGAGCAGTACTTC.

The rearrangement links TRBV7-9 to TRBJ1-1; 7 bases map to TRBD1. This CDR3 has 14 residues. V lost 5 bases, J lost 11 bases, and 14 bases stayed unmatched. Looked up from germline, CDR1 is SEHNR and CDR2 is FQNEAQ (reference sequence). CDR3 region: CASSPLGQESAAFF. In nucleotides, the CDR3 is TGTGCCAGCAGCCCTCTCGGACAGGAATCGGCCGCTTTCTTT.

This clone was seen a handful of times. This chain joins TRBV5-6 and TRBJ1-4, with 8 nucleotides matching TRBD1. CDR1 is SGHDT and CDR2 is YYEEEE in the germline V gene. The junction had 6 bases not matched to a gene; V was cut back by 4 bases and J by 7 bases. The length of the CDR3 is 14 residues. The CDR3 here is CASSVRGLGEKLFF. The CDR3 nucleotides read TGTGCCAGCAGCGTCAGGGGGCTGGGTGAAAAACTGTTTTTT.

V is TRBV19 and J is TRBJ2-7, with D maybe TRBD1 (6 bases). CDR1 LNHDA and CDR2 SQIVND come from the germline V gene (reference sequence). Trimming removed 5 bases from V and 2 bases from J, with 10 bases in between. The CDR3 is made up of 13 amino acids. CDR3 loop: CASSDRPAYEQYF. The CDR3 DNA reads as TGTGCCAGTAGTGACAGGCCCGCCTACGAGCAGTACTTC. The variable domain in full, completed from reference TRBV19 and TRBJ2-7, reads DGGITQSPKYLFRKEGQNVTLSCEQNLNHDAMYWYRQDPGQGLRLIYYSQIVNDFQKGDIAEGYSVSREKKESFPLTVTSAQKNPTAFYLCASSDRPAYEQYFGPGTRLTVT.

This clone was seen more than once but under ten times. The CDR3 nucleotides are TGTGCCAGCAGTGACAGGGGTTTAAGCAATCAGCCCCAGCATTTT. This codes for CASSDRGLSNQPQHF. The chain is built from TRBV2 and TRBJ1-5, with D perhaps TRBD1 (6 bases). Trimming removed 3 bases from V and 1 base from J, with 10 bases in between. The CDR3 is 15 residues long. CDR1 SNHLY and CDR2 FYNNEI come from the germline V gene. Full variable domain (remainder filled in from reference TRBV2 and TRBJ1-5): EPEVTQTPSHQVTQMGQEVILRCVPISNHLYFYWYRQILGQKVEFLVSFYNNEISEKSEIFDDQFSVERPDGSNFTLKIRSTKLEDSAMYFCASSDRGLSNQPQHFGDGTRLSIL.

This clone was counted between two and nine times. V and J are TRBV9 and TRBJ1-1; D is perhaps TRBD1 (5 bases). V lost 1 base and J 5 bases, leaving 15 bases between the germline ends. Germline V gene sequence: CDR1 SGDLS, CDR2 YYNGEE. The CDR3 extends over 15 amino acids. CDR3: CASSVRSGASTEAFF. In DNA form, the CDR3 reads TGTGCCAGCAGCGTAAGGAGCGGGGCAAGTACTGAAGCTTTCTTT. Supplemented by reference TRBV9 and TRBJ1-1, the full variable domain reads DSGVTQTPKHLITATGQRVTLRCSPRSGDLSVYWYQQSLDQGLQFLIQYYNGEERAKGNILERFSAQQFPDLHSELNLSSLELGDSALYFCASSVRSGASTEAFFGQGTRLTVV.

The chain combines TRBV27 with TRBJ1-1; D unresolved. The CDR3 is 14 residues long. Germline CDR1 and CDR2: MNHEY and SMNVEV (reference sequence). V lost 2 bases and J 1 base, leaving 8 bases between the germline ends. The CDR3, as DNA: TGTGCCAGCAGTTTAACGGGTGGGAACACTGAAGCTTTCTTT. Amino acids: CASSLTGGNTEAFF.

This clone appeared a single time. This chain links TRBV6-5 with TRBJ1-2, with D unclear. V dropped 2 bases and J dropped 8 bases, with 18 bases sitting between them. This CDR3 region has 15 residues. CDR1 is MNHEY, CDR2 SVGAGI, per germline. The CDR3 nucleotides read TGTGCCAGCAGTTACGACACACTGGCAACTGACGGCTACACCTTC. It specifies CASSYDTLATDGYTF.

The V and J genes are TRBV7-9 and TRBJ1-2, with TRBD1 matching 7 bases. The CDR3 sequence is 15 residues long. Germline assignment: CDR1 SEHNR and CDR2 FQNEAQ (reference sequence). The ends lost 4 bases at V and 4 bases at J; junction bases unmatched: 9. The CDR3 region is CASSYDLTGTYGYTF. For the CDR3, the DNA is TGTGCCAGCAGCTATGATCTGACAGGGACCTATGGCTACACCTTC.

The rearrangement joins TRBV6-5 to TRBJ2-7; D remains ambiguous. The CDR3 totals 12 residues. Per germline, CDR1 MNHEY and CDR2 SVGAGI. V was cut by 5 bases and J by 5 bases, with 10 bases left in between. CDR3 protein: CASSPTLHEQYF. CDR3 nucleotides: TGTGCCAGCAGTCCTACCCTCCACGAGCAGTACTTC.

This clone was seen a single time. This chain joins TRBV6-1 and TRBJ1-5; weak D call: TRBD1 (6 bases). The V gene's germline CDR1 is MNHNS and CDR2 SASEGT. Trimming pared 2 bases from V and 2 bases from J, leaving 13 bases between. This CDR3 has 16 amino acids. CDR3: CASSELWGPGNQPQHF. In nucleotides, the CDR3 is TGTGCCAGCAGTGAACTTTGGGGGCCGGGCAATCAGCCCCAGCATTTT.

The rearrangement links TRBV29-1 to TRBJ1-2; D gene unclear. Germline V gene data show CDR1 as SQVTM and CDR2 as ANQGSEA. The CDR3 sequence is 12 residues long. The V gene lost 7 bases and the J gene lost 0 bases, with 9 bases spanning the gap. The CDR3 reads CSGLGTNYGYTF. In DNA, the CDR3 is TGCAGCGGGCTAGGAACTAACTATGGCTACACCTTC.

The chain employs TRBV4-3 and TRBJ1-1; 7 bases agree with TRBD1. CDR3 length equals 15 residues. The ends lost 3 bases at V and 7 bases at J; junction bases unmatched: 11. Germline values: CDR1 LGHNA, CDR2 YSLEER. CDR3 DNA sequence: TGCGCCAGCAGCCACACCAGACAGGGAGCTTTTGAAGCTTTCTTT. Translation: CASSHTRQGAFEAFF.

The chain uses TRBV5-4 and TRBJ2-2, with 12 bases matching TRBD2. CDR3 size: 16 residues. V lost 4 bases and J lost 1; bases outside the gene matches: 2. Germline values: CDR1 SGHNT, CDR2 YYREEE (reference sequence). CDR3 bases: TGTGCCAGCAGCGTGGGACTAGCGGGGAACACCGGGGAGCTGTTTTTT. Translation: CASSVGLAGNTGELFF.